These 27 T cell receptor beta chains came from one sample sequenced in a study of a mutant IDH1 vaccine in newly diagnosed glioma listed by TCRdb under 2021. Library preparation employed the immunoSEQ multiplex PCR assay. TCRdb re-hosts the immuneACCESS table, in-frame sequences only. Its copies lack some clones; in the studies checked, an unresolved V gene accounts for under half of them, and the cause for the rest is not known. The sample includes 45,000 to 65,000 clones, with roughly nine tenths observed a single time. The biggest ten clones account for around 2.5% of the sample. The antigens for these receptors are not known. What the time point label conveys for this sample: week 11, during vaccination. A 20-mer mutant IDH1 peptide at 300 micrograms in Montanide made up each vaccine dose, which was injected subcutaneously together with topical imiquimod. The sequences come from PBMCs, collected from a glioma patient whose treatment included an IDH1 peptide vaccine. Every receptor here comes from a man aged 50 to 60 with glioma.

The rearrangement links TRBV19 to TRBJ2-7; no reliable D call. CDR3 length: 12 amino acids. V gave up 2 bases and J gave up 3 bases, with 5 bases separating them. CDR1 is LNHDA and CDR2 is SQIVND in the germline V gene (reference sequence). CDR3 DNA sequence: TGTGCCAGTAGTATAAGCCGCTACGAGCAGTACTTC. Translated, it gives CASSISRYEQYF.

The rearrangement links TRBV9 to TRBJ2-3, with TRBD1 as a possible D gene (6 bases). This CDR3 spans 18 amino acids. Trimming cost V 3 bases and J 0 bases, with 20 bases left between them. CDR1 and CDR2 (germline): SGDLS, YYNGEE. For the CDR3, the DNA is TGTGCCAGCAGCGCAAGCCGAGCCGGGACACGGAGCACAGATACGCAGTATTTT. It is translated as CASSASRAGTRSTDTQYF. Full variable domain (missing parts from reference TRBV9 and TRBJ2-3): DSGVTQTPKHLITATGQRVTLRCSPRSGDLSVYWYQQSLDQGLQFLIQYYNGEERAKGNILERFSAQQFPDLHSELNLSSLELGDSALYFCASSASRAGTRSTDTQYFGPGTRLTVL.

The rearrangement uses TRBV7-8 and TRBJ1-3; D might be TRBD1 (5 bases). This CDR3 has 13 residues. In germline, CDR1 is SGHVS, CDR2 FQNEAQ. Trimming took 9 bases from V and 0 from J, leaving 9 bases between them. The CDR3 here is CASSDTSGNTIYF. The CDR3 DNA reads TGTGCCAGTTCGGACACCTCTGGAAACACCATATATTTT.

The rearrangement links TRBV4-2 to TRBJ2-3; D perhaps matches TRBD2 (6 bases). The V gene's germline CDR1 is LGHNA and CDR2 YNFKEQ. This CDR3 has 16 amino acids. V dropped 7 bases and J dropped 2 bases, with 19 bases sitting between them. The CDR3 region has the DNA TGTGCCAGCACCTGGGCCTCGGAGGGGTCCACAGATACGCAGTATTTT. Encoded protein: CASTWASEGSTDTQYF.

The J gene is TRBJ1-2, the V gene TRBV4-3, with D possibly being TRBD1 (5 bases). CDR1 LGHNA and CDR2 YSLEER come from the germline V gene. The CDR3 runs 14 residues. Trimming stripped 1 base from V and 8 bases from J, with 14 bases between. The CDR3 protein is CASSQVGAPMGYTF. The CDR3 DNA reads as TGCGCCAGCAGCCAAGTCGGGGCTCCTATGGGCTACACCTTC.

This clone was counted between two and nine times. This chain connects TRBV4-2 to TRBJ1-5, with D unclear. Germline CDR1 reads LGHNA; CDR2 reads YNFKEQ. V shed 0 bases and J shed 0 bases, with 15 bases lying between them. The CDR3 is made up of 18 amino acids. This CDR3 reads CASSQDWIGGYSNQPQHF. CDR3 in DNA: TGTGCCAGCAGCCAAGATTGGATCGGCGGTTATAGCAATCAGCCCCAGCATTTT.

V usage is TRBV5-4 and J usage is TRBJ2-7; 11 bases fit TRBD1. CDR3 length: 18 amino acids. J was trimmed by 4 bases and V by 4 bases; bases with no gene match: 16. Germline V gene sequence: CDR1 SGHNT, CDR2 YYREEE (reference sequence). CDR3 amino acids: CASSVGRTGGPAAYEQYF. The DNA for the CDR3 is TGTGCCAGCAGCGTCGGCAGGACAGGGGGCCCTGCTGCATACGAGCAGTACTTC. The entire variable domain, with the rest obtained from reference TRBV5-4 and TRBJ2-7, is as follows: ETGVTQSPTHLIKTRGQQVTLRCSSQSGHNTVSWYQQALGQGPQFIFQYYREEENGRGNFPPRFSGLQFPNYSSELNVNALELDDSALYLCASSVGRTGGPAAYEQYFGPGTRLTVT.

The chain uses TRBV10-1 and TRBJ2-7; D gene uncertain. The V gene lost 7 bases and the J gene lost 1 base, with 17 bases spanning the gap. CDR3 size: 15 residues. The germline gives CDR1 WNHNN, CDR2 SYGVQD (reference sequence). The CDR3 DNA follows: TGCGCCAGCATTCCCGTTCCTCGCCAATCCTACGAGCAGTACTTC. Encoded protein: CASIPVPRQSYEQYF.

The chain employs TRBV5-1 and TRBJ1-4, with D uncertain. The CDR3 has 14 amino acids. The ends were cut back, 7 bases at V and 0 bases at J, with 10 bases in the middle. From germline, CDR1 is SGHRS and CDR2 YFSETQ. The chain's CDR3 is CASGRGTTNEKLFF. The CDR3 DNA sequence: TGCGCCAGCGGGCGGGGAACAACTAATGAAAAACTGTTTTTT.

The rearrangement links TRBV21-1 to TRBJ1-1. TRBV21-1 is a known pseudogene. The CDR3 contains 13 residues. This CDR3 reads CASFLGGNTEAFF. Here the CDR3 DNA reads TGTGCCAGCTTCCTTGGGGGGAACACTGAAGCTTTCTTT.

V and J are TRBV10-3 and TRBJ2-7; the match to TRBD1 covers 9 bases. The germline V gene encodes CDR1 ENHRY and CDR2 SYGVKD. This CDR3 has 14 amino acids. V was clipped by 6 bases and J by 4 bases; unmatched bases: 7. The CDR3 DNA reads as TGTGCCATCAGGGGGACAGGGCAGAATTACGAGCAGTACTTC. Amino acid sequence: CAIRGTGQNYEQYF.

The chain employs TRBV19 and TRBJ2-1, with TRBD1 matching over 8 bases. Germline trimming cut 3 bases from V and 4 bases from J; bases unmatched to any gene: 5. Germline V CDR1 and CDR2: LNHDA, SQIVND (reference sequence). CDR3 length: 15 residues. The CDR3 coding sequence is TGTGCCAGTAGTATTCGGGGACAGGTATACAATGAGCAGTTCTTC. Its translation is CASSIRGQVYNEQFF.

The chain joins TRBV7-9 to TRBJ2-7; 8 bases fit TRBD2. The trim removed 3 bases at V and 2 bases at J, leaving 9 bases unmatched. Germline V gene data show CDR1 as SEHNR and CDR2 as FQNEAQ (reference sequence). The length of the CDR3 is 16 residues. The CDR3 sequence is CASSFPREGIPYEQYF. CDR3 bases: TGTGCCAGCAGCTTCCCCCGGGAGGGTATTCCCTACGAGCAGTACTTC.

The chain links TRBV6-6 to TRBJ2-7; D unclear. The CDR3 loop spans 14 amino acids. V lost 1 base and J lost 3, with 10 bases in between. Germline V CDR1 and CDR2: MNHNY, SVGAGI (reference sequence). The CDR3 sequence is CASSYFSSNYEQYF. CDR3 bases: TGTGCCAGCAGTTACTTCAGTTCAAACTACGAGCAGTACTTC.

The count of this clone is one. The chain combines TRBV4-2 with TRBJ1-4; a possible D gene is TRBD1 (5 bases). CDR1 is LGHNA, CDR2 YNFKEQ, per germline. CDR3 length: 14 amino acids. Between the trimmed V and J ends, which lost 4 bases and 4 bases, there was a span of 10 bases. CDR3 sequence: CASSPLQDNEKLFF. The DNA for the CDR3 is TGTGCCAGCAGCCCCTTACAGGATAATGAAAAACTGTTTTTT.

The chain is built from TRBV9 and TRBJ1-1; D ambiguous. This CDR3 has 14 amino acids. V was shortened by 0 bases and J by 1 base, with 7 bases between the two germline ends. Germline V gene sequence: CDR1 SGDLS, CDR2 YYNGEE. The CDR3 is CASSVGTGNTEAFF. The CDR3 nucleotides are TGTGCCAGCAGCGTAGGGACGGGGAACACTGAAGCTTTCTTT.

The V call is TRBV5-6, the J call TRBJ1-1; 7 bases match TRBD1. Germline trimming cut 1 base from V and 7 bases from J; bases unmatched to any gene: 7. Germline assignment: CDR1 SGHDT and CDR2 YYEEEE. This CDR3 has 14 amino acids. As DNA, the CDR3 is TGTGCCAGCAGCTTGACAGGGGCGATTGGTGAAGCTTTCTTT. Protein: CASSLTGAIGEAFF.

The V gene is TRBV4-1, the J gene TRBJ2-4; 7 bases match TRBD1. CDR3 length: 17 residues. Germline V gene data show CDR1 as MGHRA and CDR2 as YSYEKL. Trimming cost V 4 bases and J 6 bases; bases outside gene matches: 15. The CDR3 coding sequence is TGCGCCAGCAGCCTACTAACAGGGGTTGTAGGCTTAAACATTCAGTACTTC. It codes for CASSLLTGVVGLNIQYF.

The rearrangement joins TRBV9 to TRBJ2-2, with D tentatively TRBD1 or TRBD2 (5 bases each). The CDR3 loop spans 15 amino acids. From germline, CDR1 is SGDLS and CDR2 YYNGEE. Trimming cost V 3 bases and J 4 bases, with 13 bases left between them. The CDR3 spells CASSDPRGGTGELFF. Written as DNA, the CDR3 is TGTGCCAGCAGCGACCCCCGTGGGGGCACCGGGGAGCTGTTTTTT. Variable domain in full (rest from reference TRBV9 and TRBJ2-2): DSGVTQTPKHLITATGQRVTLRCSPRSGDLSVYWYQQSLDQGLQFLIQYYNGEERAKGNILERFSAQQFPDLHSELNLSSLELGDSALYFCASSDPRGGTGELFFGEGSRLTVL.

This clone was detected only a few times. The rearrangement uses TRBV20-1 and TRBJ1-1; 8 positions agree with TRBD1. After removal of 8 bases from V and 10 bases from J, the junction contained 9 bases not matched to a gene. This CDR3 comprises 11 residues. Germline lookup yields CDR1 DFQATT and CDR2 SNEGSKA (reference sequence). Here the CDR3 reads CSPQRDRTAFF. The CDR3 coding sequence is TGCAGTCCCCAGCGGGACAGGACAGCTTTCTTT.

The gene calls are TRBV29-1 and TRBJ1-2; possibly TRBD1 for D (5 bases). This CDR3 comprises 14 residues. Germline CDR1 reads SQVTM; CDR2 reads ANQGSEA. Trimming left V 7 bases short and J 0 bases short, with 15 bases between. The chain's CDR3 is CSAPPDNSNYGYTF. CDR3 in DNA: TGCAGCGCCCCCCCGGACAACTCTAACTATGGCTACACCTTC.

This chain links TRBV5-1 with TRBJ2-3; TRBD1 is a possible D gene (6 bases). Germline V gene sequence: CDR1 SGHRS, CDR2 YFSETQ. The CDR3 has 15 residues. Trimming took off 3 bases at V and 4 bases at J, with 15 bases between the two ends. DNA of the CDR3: TGCGCCAGCAGCTCCGGACAGTTTCCCGCAGATACGCAGTATTTT. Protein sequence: CASSSGQFPADTQYF.

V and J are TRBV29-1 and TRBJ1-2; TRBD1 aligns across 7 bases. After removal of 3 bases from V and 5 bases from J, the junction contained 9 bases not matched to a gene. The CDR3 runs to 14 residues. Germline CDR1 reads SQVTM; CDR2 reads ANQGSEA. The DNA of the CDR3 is TGCAGCGTTGACCCACAGGGGTCGGTATATGGCTACACCTTC. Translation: CSVDPQGSVYGYTF.

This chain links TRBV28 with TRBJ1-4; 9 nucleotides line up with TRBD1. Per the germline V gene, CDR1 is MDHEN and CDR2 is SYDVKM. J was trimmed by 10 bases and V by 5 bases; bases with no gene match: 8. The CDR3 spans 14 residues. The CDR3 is CASSPGQGYRKLFF. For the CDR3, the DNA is TGTGCCAGCAGTCCCGGACAGGGGTACAGAAAACTGTTTTTT.

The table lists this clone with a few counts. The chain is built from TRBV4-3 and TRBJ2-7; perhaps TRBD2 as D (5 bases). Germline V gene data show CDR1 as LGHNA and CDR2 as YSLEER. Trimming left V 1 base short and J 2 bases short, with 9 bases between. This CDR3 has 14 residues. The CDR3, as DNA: TGCGCCAGCAGCCAAGTGCGAGGGCCCTACGAGCAGTACTTC. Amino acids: CASSQVRGPYEQYF.

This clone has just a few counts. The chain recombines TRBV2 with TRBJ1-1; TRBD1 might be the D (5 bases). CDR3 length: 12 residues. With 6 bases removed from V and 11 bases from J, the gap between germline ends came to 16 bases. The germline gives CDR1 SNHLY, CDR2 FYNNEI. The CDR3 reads CASSPDTREAFF. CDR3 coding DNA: TGTGCCAGCAGCCCGGACACCCGCGAGGCTTTCTTT.

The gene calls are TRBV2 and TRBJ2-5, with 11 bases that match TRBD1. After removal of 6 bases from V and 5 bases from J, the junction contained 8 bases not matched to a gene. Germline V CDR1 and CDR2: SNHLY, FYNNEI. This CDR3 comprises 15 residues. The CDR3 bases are TGTGCCAGCAGGAGGGACAGGGGGTTTCGGGAGACCCAGTACTTC. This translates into CASRRDRGFRETQYF. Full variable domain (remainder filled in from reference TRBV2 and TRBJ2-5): EPEVTQTPSHQVTQMGQEVILRCVPISNHLYFYWYRQILGQKVEFLVSFYNNEISEKSEIFDDQFSVERPDGSNFTLKIRSTKLEDSAMYFCASRRDRGFRETQYFGPGTRLLVL.